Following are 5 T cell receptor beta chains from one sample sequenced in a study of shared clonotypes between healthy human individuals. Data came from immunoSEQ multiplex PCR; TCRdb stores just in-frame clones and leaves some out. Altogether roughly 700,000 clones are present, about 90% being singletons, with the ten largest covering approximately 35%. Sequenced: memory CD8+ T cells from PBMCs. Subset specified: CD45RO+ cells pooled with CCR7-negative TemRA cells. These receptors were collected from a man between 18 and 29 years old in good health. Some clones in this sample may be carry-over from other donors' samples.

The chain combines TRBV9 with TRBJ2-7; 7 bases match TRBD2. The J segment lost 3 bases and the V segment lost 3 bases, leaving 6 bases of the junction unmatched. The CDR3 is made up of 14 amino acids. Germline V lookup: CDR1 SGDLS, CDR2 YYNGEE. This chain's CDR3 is CASSGGLRGYEQYF. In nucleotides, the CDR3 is TGTGCCAGCAGCGGGGGACTACGAGGCTACGAGCAGTACTTC.

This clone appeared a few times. The CDR3 spells CASSFGEGTEAFF. The CDR3 nucleotides read TGTGCCAGCAGCTTCGGAGAAGGTACTGAAGCTTTCTTT. The chain links TRBV7-8 to TRBJ1-1; D ambiguous. The V gene lost 3 bases and the J gene lost 5 bases, with 10 bases spanning the gap. The CDR3 runs to 13 residues. Germline CDR1 reads SGHVS; CDR2 reads FQNEAQ.

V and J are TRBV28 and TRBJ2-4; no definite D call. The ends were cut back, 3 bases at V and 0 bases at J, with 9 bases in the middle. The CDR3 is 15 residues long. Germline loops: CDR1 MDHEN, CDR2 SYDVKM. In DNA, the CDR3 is TGTGCCAGCAGTTTCGGTCCTATAGCCAAAAACATTCAGTACTTC. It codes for CASSFGPIAKNIQYF. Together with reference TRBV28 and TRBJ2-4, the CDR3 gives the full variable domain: DVKVTQSSRYLVKRTGEKVFLECVQDMDHENMFWYRQDPGLGLRLIYFSYDVKMKEKGDIPEGYSVSREKKERFSLILESASTNQTSMYLCASSFGPIAKNIQYFGAGTRLSVL.

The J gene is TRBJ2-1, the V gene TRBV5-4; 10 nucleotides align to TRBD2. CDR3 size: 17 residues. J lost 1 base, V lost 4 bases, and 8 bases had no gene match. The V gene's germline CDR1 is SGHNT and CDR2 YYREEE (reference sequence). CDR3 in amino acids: CASSLGTSASSYNEQFF. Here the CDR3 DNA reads TGTGCCAGCAGCCTCGGGACTAGCGCGAGTTCCTACAATGAGCAGTTCTTC.

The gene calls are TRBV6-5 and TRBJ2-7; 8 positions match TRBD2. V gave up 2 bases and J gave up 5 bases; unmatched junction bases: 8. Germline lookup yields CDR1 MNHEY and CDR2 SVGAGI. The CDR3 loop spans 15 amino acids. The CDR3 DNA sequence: TGTGCCAGCAGTTACCTTTCGGGGGGGGGTGACGAGCAGTACTTC. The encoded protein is CASSYLSGGGDEQYF.